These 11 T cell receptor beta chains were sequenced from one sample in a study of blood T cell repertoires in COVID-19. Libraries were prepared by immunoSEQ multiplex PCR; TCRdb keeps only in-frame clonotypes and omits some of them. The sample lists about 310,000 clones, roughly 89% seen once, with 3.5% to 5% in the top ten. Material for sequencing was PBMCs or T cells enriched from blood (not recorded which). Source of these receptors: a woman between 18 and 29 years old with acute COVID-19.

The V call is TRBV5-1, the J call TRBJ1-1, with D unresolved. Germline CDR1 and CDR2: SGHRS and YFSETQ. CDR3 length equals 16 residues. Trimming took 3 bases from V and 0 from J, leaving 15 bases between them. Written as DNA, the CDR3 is TGCGCCAGCAGCTGGGGAGCACGCCCGGTGAACACTGAAGCTTTCTTT. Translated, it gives CASSWGARPVNTEAFF.

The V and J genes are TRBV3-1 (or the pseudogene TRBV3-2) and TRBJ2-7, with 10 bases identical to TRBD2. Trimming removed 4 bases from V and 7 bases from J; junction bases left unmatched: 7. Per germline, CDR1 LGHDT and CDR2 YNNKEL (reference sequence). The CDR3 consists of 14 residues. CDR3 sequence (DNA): TGTGCCAGCAGCCCTCTAGCGGGAGCTGTTGAGCAGTACTTC. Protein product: CASSPLAGAVEQYF.

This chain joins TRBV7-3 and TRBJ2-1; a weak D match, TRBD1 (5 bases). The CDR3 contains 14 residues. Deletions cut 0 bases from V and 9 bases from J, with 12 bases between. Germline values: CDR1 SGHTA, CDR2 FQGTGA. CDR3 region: CASSLTNQGIEQFF. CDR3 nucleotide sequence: TGTGCCAGCAGCTTAACGAATCAGGGAATTGAGCAGTTCTTC.

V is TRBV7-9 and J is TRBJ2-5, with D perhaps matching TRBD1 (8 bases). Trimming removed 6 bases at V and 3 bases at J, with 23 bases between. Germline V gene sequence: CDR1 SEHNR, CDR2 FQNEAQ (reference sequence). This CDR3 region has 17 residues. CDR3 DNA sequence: TGTGCCAGCAGACCCGGGATGACAGGGGAGGGGGAAGAGACCCAGTACTTC. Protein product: CASRPGMTGEGEETQYF.

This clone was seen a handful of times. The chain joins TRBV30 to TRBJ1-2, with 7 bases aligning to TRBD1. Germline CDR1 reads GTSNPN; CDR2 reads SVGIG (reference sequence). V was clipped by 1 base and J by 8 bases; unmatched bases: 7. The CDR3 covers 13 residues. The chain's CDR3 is CAWSAGQAGGYTF. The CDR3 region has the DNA TGTGCCTGGAGTGCAGGACAGGCCGGGGGCTACACCTTC. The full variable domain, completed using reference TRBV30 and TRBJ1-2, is SQTIHQWPATLVQPVGSPLSLECTVEGTSNPNLYWYRQAAGRGLQLLFYSVGIGQISSEVPQNLSASRPQDRQFILSSKKLLLSDSGFYLCAWSAGQAGGYTFGSGTRLTVV.

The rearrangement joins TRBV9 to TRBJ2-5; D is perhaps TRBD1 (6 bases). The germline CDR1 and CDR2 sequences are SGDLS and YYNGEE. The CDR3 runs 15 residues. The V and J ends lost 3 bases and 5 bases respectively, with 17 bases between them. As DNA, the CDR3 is TGTGCCAGCAGCGCGGGGACACTGGGGGTCGAGACCCAGTACTTC. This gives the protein CASSAGTLGVETQYF.

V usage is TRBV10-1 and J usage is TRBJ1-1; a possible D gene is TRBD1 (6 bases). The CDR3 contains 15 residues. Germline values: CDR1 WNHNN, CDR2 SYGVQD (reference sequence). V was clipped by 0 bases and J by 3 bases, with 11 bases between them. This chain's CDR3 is CASSESQGTDTEAFF. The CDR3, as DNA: TGCGCCAGCAGTGAGTCGCAGGGGACGGACACTGAAGCTTTCTTT.

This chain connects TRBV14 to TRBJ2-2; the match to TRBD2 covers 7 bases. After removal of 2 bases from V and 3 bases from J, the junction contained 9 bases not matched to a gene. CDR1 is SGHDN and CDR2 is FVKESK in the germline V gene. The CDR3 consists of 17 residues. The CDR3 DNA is TGTGCCAGCAGCCAACGTAGGGCGGGAGCGTACACCGGGGAGCTGTTTTTT. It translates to CASSQRRAGAYTGELFF.

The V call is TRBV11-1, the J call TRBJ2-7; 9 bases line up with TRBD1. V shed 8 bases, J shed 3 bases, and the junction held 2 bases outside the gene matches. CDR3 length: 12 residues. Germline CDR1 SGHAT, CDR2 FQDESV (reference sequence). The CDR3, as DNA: TGTGCCAGCGGGACAGGGAGCTACGAGCAGTACTTC. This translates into CASGTGSYEQYF.

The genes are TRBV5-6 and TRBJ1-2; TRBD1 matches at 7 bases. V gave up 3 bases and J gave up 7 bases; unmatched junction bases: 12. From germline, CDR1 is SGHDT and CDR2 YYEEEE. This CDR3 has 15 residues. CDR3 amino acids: CASSSFLDRAAGYTF. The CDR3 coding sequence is TGTGCCAGCAGCTCGTTCCTCGACAGGGCGGCTGGCTACACCTTC.

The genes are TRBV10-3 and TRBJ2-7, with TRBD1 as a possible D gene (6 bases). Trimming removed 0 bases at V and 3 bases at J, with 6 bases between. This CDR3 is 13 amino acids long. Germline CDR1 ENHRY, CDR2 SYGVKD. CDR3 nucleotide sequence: TGTGCCATCAGTGAGTCGACAGGCTACGAGCAGTACTTC. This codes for CAISESTGYEQYF.